These 10 T cell receptor beta chains were all obtained from the same sample, sequenced in a study of T cells after yellow fever vaccination. MiXCR, run by TCRdb on the 5' RACE reads, gives a single entry per CDR3 protein. The sample yields roughly 120,000 distinct CDR3 sequences, approximately 7% seen once. Sequenced material: CD4+ T cells sorted from PBMCs, taken less than 11 days after the first yellow fever vaccination. Receptors were obtained from a man between 18 and 35 years old who received the YFV17D yellow fever vaccine.

V gene TRBV20-1 combines with J gene TRBJ2-2, with D perhaps given as TRBD1 or TRBD2 (5 bases each). CDR3 length: 15 residues. From germline, CDR1 is DFQATT and CDR2 SNEGSKA (reference sequence). V was cut by 1 base and J by 6 bases, with 15 bases left in between. The CDR3 here is CSARGGRVEAGELFF. CDR3 in DNA: TGCAGTGCTAGAGGGGGGAGAGTGGAGGCCGGGGAGCTGTTTTTT.

The sample holds many counts of this clonotype. The J gene is TRBJ2-5, the V gene TRBV20-1; 12 bases are shared with TRBD2. Germline V CDR1 and CDR2: DFQATT, SNEGSKA (reference sequence). The CDR3 spans 12 residues. Trimming removed 6 bases from V and 7 bases from J; junction bases left unmatched: 3. The CDR3 here is CSAPTSGGTQYF. CDR3 nucleotide sequence: TGCAGTGCCCCGACTAGCGGGGGGACCCAGTACTTC.

This clonotype was recorded at least ten times. The chain joins TRBV4-1 to TRBJ1-2; D unresolved. V was pared by 5 bases and J by 4 bases, with 17 bases between. The V gene's germline CDR1 is MGHRA and CDR2 YSYEKL. The CDR3 spans 15 residues. The CDR3 reads CASSKLGSGIYGYTF. The CDR3 coding sequence is TGCGCCAGCAGCAAACTGGGGTCGGGAATCTATGGCTACACCTTC.

V and J are TRBV7-2 and TRBJ1-2; D might be TRBD1 (5 bases). The length of the CDR3 is 11 residues. Germline V gene data show CDR1 as SGHTA and CDR2 as FQGNSA. Trimming shortened V by 7 bases and J by 11 bases, and 14 bases separated the two germline ends. Written as DNA, the CDR3 is TGTGCCAGCACCCCGACAGATCTTTACACCTTC. This gives the protein CASTPTDLYTF.

This clonotype was counted many times. CDR3: CATAATGGGLYEQFF. The DNA for the CDR3 is TGTGCCACCGCAGCGACAGGGGGCGGATTGTATGAGCAGTTCTTC. The chain combines TRBV19 with TRBJ2-1; 10 bases agree with TRBD1. V lost 10 bases, J lost 8 bases, and 14 bases stayed unmatched. Germline lookup yields CDR1 LNHDA and CDR2 SQIVND (reference sequence). The CDR3 is 15 residues long.

At least ten counts were recorded for this clonotype. The chain is built from TRBV19 and TRBJ2-7, with a tentative D call TRBD1 (5 bases). The CDR3 contains 16 residues. Germline lookup yields CDR1 LNHDA and CDR2 SQIVND (reference sequence). The V and J ends lost 4 bases and 0 bases respectively, with 16 bases between them. The CDR3 protein is CASSRSLDSISYEQYF. The CDR3, as DNA: TGTGCCAGTAGTAGATCATTAGACAGCATCTCCTACGAGCAGTACTTC.

This clonotype was seen many times. The chain has TRBV7-2 and TRBJ2-2; D is tentatively TRBD1 or TRBD2 (5 bases each). Germline V lookup: CDR1 SGHTA, CDR2 FQGNSA. Trimming took off 5 bases at V and 0 bases at J, with 10 bases between the two ends. This CDR3 has 15 residues. CDR3 sequence reads: CASSRDPTNTGELFF. In DNA, the CDR3 is TGTGCCAGCAGCAGGGACCCCACGAACACCGGGGAGCTGTTTTTT.

This clonotype was seen ten or more times. The rearrangement links TRBV7-2 to TRBJ2-5; D is uncertain. V was trimmed by 5 bases and J by 1 base, leaving 5 bases between them. From germline, CDR1 is SGHTA and CDR2 FQGNSA. The CDR3 runs to 12 residues. The CDR3 DNA reads as TGTGCCAGCAGCCGGGTCCAAGAGACCCAGTACTTC. Protein sequence: CASSRVQETQYF.

This clonotype was observed at least ten times. The chain uses TRBV20-1 and TRBJ2-5; 8 bases fit TRBD2. Germline V gene sequence: CDR1 DFQATT, CDR2 SNEGSKA (reference sequence). The junction had 10 bases not matched to a gene; V was cut back by 3 bases and J by 10 bases. This CDR3 contains 13 residues. The CDR3 reads CSARSGGTGDQYF. Written as DNA, the CDR3 is TGCAGTGCTAGGTCGGGGGGGACTGGGGACCAGTACTTC.

This clonotype was recorded many times. The chain links TRBV7-3 to TRBJ2-7; no reliable D call. V lost 1 base to trimming and J lost 3 bases, with 13 bases between them. Per germline, CDR1 SGHTA and CDR2 FQGTGA. The CDR3 totals 15 residues. The CDR3 bases are TGTGCCAGCAGCTTAAACCCAGCCCACTACTACGAGCAGTACTTC. Protein: CASSLNPAHYYEQYF.